These T cell receptor beta chains were read from a single sample in a study of blood T cell repertoires in COVID-19. Repertoires were generated with immunoSEQ multiplex PCR, while TCRdb's copy carries only in-frame clones and drops some. Of about 250,000 clones detected, 80% to 90% appear once; the ten largest clones hold about 1.7%. The sequenced sample was PBMCs or T cells enriched from blood (not recorded which). The receptor set was obtained from a man between 40 and 49 years old who had recovered from COVID-19. The CDR3 runs from the conserved cysteine through the conserved F or W. Each record gives: V gene, CDR3 length, D gene, clone size, J gene, CDR3 DNA, CDR3 protein. The D gene is left open where the match is weak. Size is omitted from some rows. Given values are once, few, many or a class for expanded clones.

V gene: TRBV18; CDR3 length: 18; D gene: .; clone size: .; J gene: TRBJ1-2; CDR3 DNA: TGTGCCAGCTCACCGAATGAAGGGTACAGGACGTCTAACTATGGCTACACCTTC; CDR3 protein: CASSPNEGYRTSNYGYTF
V gene: TRBV5-4; CDR3 length: 15; D gene: .; clone size: .; J gene: TRBJ1-1; CDR3 DNA: TGTGCCAGCAGCTTGGTGTCTCAGGGGAGCACTGAAGCTTTCTTT; CDR3 protein: CASSLVSQGSTEAFF
V gene: TRBV28; CDR3 length: 12; D gene: .; clone size: .; J gene: TRBJ1-2; CDR3 DNA: TGTGCCAGCAGGGACAGACGCTATGGCTACACCTTC; CDR3 protein: CASRDRRYGYTF
V gene: TRBV3-1/TRBV3-2; CDR3 length: 16; D gene: TRBD2; clone size: .; J gene: TRBJ2-2; CDR3 DNA: TGTGCCAGCAGCCAGGGACTAGCGGGAGCGGGCGGGGAGCTGTTTTTT; CDR3 protein: CASSQGLAGAGGELFF
V gene: TRBV28; CDR3 length: 17; D gene: TRBD2; clone size: once; J gene: TRBJ2-2; CDR3 DNA: TGTGCCAGCAGCTGGGCTGTGATAGCGGGAGAAACCGGGGAGCTGTTTTTT; CDR3 protein: CASSWAVIAGETGELFF
V gene: TRBV6-2/TRBV6-3; CDR3 length: 14; D gene: .; clone size: .; J gene: TRBJ1-3; CDR3 DNA: TGTGCCAGCAGTTCCGTCAGGGCTGGAAACACCATATATTTT; CDR3 protein: CASSSVRAGNTIYF
V gene: TRBV9; CDR3 length: 16; D gene: .; clone size: .; J gene: TRBJ1-6; CDR3 DNA: TGTGCCAGCAGCGTAACGGAGAGCTCCTATAATTCACCCCTCCACTTT; CDR3 protein: CASSVTESSYNSPLHF
V gene: TRBV7-2; CDR3 length: 13; D gene: .; clone size: .; J gene: TRBJ2-5; CDR3 DNA: TGTGCCAGCAGCTTATGGGGCTTGGAGACCCAGTACTTC; CDR3 protein: CASSLWGLETQYF
V gene: TRBV9; CDR3 length: 13; D gene: .; clone size: once; J gene: TRBJ1-2; CDR3 DNA: TGTGCCAGCAGCGAGGGGGACGGCTATGGCTACACCTTC; CDR3 protein: CASSEGDGYGYTF
V gene: TRBV7-9; CDR3 length: 16; D gene: TRBD2; clone size: .; J gene: TRBJ2-3; CDR3 DNA: TGTGCCAGCAGCTTAAGTCAACTAGCGGGGGGAGATACGCAGTATTTT; CDR3 protein: CASSLSQLAGGDTQYF
V gene: TRBV19; CDR3 length: 14; D gene: .; clone size: .; J gene: TRBJ2-1; CDR3 DNA: TGTGCCACCCACGAGGGGGTATACTACAATGAGCAGTTCTTC; CDR3 protein: CATHEGVYYNEQFF
V gene: TRBV2; CDR3 length: 14; D gene: .; clone size: .; J gene: TRBJ1-3; CDR3 DNA: TGTGCCAGCAGAGGACAGATCTCTGGAAACACCATATATTTT; CDR3 protein: CASRGQISGNTIYF
V gene: TRBV4-1; CDR3 length: 15; D gene: TRBD1; clone size: .; J gene: TRBJ2-7; CDR3 DNA: TGCGCCAGCAGCCAAGAGACAGGGGAGTCCTACGAGCAGTACTTC; CDR3 protein: CASSQETGESYEQYF
V gene: TRBV5-1; CDR3 length: 13; D gene: .; clone size: few; J gene: TRBJ1-6; CDR3 DNA: TGCGCCAGCAGCTCCCAGAATAATTCACCCCTCCACTTT; CDR3 protein: CASSSQNNSPLHF
V gene: TRBV19; CDR3 length: 14; D gene: .; clone size: .; J gene: TRBJ1-1; CDR3 DNA: TGTGCCAGTAGTAAGGCAGGTTCGAACACTGAAGCTTTCTTT; CDR3 protein: CASSKAGSNTEAFF
V gene: TRBV7-2; CDR3 length: 14; D gene: TRBD2; clone size: .; J gene: TRBJ2-5; CDR3 DNA: TGTGCCAGCAGGCGGGGGGGGGAACAAGAGACCCAGTACTTC; CDR3 protein: CASRRGGEQETQYF
V gene: TRBV6-4; CDR3 length: 15; D gene: TRBD2; clone size: .; J gene: TRBJ2-1; CDR3 DNA: TGTGCCAGCAGGAGAGCGGGAGTAGGTTACAATGAGCAGTTCTTC; CDR3 protein: CASRRAGVGYNEQFF
V gene: TRBV5-4; CDR3 length: 13; D gene: TRBD1; clone size: .; J gene: TRBJ1-2; CDR3 DNA: TGTGCCAGCAGCTCACAGGGGAACTATGGCTACACCTTC; CDR3 protein: CASSSQGNYGYTF
V gene: TRBV4-1; CDR3 length: 15; D gene: TRBD2; clone size: .; J gene: TRBJ2-7; CDR3 DNA: TGCGCCAGCAGCCATGGCGGGGGGGACTCCTACGAGCAGTACTTC; CDR3 protein: CASSHGGGDSYEQYF
V gene: TRBV5-4; CDR3 length: 14; D gene: TRBD1; clone size: .; J gene: TRBJ1-2; CDR3 DNA: TGTGCCAGCAGCCCCTGGACAGGGAGGGACGGCTACACCTTC; CDR3 protein: CASSPWTGRDGYTF
V gene: TRBV9; CDR3 length: 14; D gene: .; clone size: .; J gene: TRBJ2-7; CDR3 DNA: TGTGCCAGCAGCGACCACGATACAGGGAACGAGCAGTACTTC; CDR3 protein: CASSDHDTGNEQYF
V gene: TRBV7-6; CDR3 length: 14; D gene: .; clone size: .; J gene: TRBJ1-1; CDR3 DNA: TGTGCCAGCAGCACGGGACATGAAGGCACTGAAGCTTTCTTT; CDR3 protein: CASSTGHEGTEAFF
V gene: TRBV7-9; CDR3 length: 14; D gene: .; clone size: .; J gene: TRBJ1-5; CDR3 DNA: TGTGCCAGCAGCTTAGAGGGGAACCATCAGCCCCAGCATTTT; CDR3 protein: CASSLEGNHQPQHF
V gene: TRBV5-4; CDR3 length: 15; D gene: .; clone size: .; J gene: TRBJ2-1; CDR3 DNA: TGTGCCAGCAGCCTCCGAGGAGCGGGTTACAATGAGCAGTTCTTC; CDR3 protein: CASSLRGAGYNEQFF
V gene: TRBV6-5; CDR3 length: 14; D gene: TRBD2; clone size: .; J gene: TRBJ2-4; CDR3 DNA: TGTGCCAGCAGCGGGACTAGCTTTCGGAACATTCAGTACTTC; CDR3 protein: CASSGTSFRNIQYF
V gene: TRBV28; CDR3 length: 14; D gene: TRBD2; clone size: .; J gene: TRBJ2-1; CDR3 DNA: TGTGCCAGCGGGACTAGCGTGGGCTACAATGAGCAGTTCTTC; CDR3 protein: CASGTSVGYNEQFF
V gene: TRBV30; CDR3 length: 16; D gene: TRBD2; clone size: .; J gene: TRBJ2-3; CDR3 DNA: TGTGCCGGGAATCCGCAGACTAGCGGGAGTGTAGATACGCAGTATTTT; CDR3 protein: CAGNPQTSGSVDTQYF
V gene: TRBV18; CDR3 length: 14; D gene: .; clone size: once; J gene: TRBJ1-1; CDR3 DNA: TGTGCCAGCTCACGGACAACGGGTAACACTGAAGCTTTCTTT; CDR3 protein: CASSRTTGNTEAFF
V gene: TRBV3-1/TRBV3-2; CDR3 length: 14; D gene: TRBD2; clone size: .; J gene: TRBJ2-2; CDR3 DNA: TGTGCCAGCAGCCAAGAAGAACTAGCGGGGGAGCTGTTTTTT; CDR3 protein: CASSQEELAGELFF
V gene: TRBV7-9; CDR3 length: 11; D gene: .; clone size: .; J gene: TRBJ2-7; CDR3 DNA: TGTGCCAGCAGTAATAACTACGAGCAGTACTTC; CDR3 protein: CASSNNYEQYF
V gene: TRBV2; CDR3 length: 17; D gene: TRBD2; clone size: .; J gene: TRBJ2-1; CDR3 DNA: TGTGCCAGCAGGGGCAACATACTAGCGGGAAAGTACAATGAGCAGTTCTTC; CDR3 protein: CASRGNILAGKYNEQFF
V gene: TRBV7-2; CDR3 length: 15; D gene: TRBD1; clone size: .; J gene: TRBJ1-1; CDR3 DNA: TGTGCCAGCAGCCACAGACAGGGGATGGCCACTGAAGCTTTCTTT; CDR3 protein: CASSHRQGMATEAFF
V gene: TRBV4-3; CDR3 length: 16; D gene: TRBD2; clone size: once; J gene: TRBJ2-3; CDR3 DNA: TGCGCCAGCAGCCAAGTAACGGCGGGGGGCACAGATACGCAGTATTTT; CDR3 protein: CASSQVTAGGTDTQYF
V gene: TRBV3-1/TRBV3-2; CDR3 length: 17; D gene: TRBD2; clone size: .; J gene: TRBJ2-3; CDR3 DNA: TGTGCCAGCAGCCAAGGAACTAGCGGGGGGGCGACAGATACGCAGTATTTT; CDR3 protein: CASSQGTSGGATDTQYF
V gene: TRBV7-9; CDR3 length: 13; D gene: .; clone size: once; J gene: TRBJ1-1; CDR3 DNA: TGTGCCAGCAGCATGACAGATGGGACTGAAGCTTTCTTT; CDR3 protein: CASSMTDGTEAFF
V gene: TRBV5-1; CDR3 length: 15; D gene: TRBD1; clone size: few; J gene: TRBJ1-5; CDR3 DNA: TGCGCCAGCAGCCAGACAGGGGATAGCAATCAGCCCCAGCATTTT; CDR3 protein: CASSQTGDSNQPQHF
V gene: TRBV19; CDR3 length: 15; D gene: TRBD2; clone size: .; J gene: TRBJ2-7; CDR3 DNA: TGTGCCAGTAGTTACCTAGCGGGAGAAGGGTACGAGCAGTACTTC; CDR3 protein: CASSYLAGEGYEQYF
V gene: TRBV6-4; CDR3 length: 13; D gene: .; clone size: .; J gene: TRBJ1-2; CDR3 DNA: TGTGCCAGCAGTCCGGGACTTAACTATGGCTACACCTTC; CDR3 protein: CASSPGLNYGYTF
V gene: TRBV29-1; CDR3 length: 11; D gene: TRBD1; clone size: .; J gene: TRBJ1-2; CDR3 DNA: TGCAGCGCTCAGGGGGGTAGTGGCTACACCTTC; CDR3 protein: CSAQGGSGYTF
V gene: TRBV29-1; CDR3 length: 14; D gene: TRBD1; clone size: .; J gene: TRBJ2-3; CDR3 DNA: TGCAGCGGGGGGACAGGGGCTAGCACAGATACGCAGTATTTT; CDR3 protein: CSGGTGASTDTQYF
V gene: TRBV6-5; CDR3 length: 13; D gene: TRBD1; clone size: .; J gene: TRBJ2-7; CDR3 DNA: TGTGCCAGCACTCGGGACAGCTCCTACGAGCAGTACTTC; CDR3 protein: CASTRDSSYEQYF
V gene: TRBV19; CDR3 length: 15; D gene: TRBD1; clone size: .; J gene: TRBJ2-5; CDR3 DNA: TGTGCCAGTAGTATGCAGACAGGGCTTGGAGAGACCCAGTACTTC; CDR3 protein: CASSMQTGLGETQYF
V gene: TRBV9; CDR3 length: 14; D gene: .; clone size: .; J gene: TRBJ2-7; CDR3 DNA: TGTGCCAGCAGCGTGGACGGGAGCTCCTACGAGCAGTACTTC; CDR3 protein: CASSVDGSSYEQYF
V gene: TRBV5-1; CDR3 length: 14; D gene: TRBD1; clone size: .; J gene: TRBJ2-7; CDR3 DNA: TGCGCCAGCAGCTTGAGTCAGGGGGATCACGAGCAGTACTTC; CDR3 protein: CASSLSQGDHEQYF
V gene: TRBV6-4; CDR3 length: 16; D gene: TRBD2; clone size: .; J gene: TRBJ2-3; CDR3 DNA: TGTGCCAGCAGTGACTCGGTAGCGGGAGGCGCAGATACGCAGTATTTT; CDR3 protein: CASSDSVAGGADTQYF
V gene: TRBV7-2; CDR3 length: 14; D gene: TRBD2; clone size: few; J gene: TRBJ2-7; CDR3 DNA: TGTGCCAGCAGCTCAGGACTAGCGGGGATTGAGCAGTACTTC; CDR3 protein: CASSSGLAGIEQYF
V gene: TRBV15; CDR3 length: 15; D gene: TRBD1; clone size: .; J gene: TRBJ1-5; CDR3 DNA: TGTGCCACCAGCACGGACAGGGGGAGCAATCAGCCCCAGCATTTT; CDR3 protein: CATSTDRGSNQPQHF
V gene: TRBV20-1; CDR3 length: 15; D gene: .; clone size: .; J gene: TRBJ2-1; CDR3 DNA: TGCAGTGCTAGTCGCCCCAGCGGTAACTACAATGAGCAGTTCTTC; CDR3 protein: CSASRPSGNYNEQFF
V gene: TRBV28; CDR3 length: 15; D gene: .; clone size: .; J gene: TRBJ1-1; CDR3 DNA: TGTGCCAGCAGTACCCTACCGACAGAGAAACTTGAAGCTTTCTTT; CDR3 protein: CASSTLPTEKLEAFF
V gene: TRBV19; CDR3 length: 14; D gene: TRBD1; clone size: .; J gene: TRBJ1-4; CDR3 DNA: TGTGCCAGTAGGCAGGACAGGGGAGACGAAAAACTGTTTTTT; CDR3 protein: CASRQDRGDEKLFF